Detailed here is one T cell receptor (beta chain). This record belongs to a study of T cells in Graves' hyperthyroidism and ophthalmopathy. The overall study: Peripheral blood draws took place at initial diagnosis, ahead of any treatment.

Authors of the study amplified TCR beta CDR3 regions from RNA transcripts. During a first-round RT-PCR of the TCR CDR3, the HTBI primer set was used. TCRdb called the multiplex PCR reads again in MiXCR, with one record for every CDR3 protein. The sample consists of 600,000 to 800,000 distinct CDR3 sequences, roughly 32% of them appearing once. Input material: blood. The sequence was obtained from a woman aged 40 to 50 with Graves' hyperthyroidism.

In DNA form, the CDR3 reads TGTGCCAGCAGCCCTGGGTGGACAGGGGGAGACAATGAGCAGTTCTTC. This codes for CASSPGWTGGDNEQFF. This chain joins TRBV7-8 and TRBJ2-7; 10 nucleotides match TRBD1. TRBJ2-1 explains the end of the DNA better; the J call may be wrong. This CDR3 is built from 16 residues. CDR1 is SGHVS, CDR2 FQNEAQ, per germline.